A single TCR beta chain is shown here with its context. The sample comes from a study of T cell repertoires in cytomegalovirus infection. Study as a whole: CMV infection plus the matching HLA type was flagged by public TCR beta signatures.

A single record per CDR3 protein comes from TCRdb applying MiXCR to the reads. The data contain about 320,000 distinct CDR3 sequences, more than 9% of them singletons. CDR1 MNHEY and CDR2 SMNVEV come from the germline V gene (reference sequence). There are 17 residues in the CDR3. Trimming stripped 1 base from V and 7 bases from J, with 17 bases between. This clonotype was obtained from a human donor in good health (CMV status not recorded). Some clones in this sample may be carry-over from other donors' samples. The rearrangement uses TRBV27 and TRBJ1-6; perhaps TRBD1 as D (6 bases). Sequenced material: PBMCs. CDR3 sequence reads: CASSLLPGAVLNSPLHF. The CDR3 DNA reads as TGTGCCAGCAGTTTATTGCCGGGGGCCGTTCTCAATTCACCCCTCCACTTT.